This note documents a single T cell receptor (beta chain) sequence. Its target is not known. The sample originates from a study of shared clonotypes between healthy human individuals. At the level of the study: Plates per donor: three CD4 naive, three CD4 memory, two CD8 naive, one CD8 memory.

Original methodology: Junction-only immunoSEQ sequences carried no quality scores, so filtering differed. Sequenced by immunoSEQ multiplex PCR; TCRdb stores in-frame clones only, minus some. Clone size and V and J calls were adopted from that table, with D and trimming inferred from the DNA. The sample includes under 600,000 clones, about 97% seen only once; the top ten take around 0.06%. Findings of the study overall: Memory subsets had estimated richness that was generally smaller than that of naive subsets.

CDR3 length: 13 amino acids. CDR1 ENHRY and CDR2 SYGVKD come from the germline V gene. V dropped 8 bases and J dropped 4 bases, with 13 bases sitting between them. CD4+ cells were split into CD45RA+ naive and CD45RA-negative memory subsets. Material for sequencing was naive CD4+ T cells sorted from blood. Indicated subset: CD45RA+ positively selected. The sequence was collected from a woman in her thirties in good health. V and J are TRBV10-3 and TRBJ2-3; the D gene is possibly TRBD2 (5 bases). In DNA, the CDR3 is TGTGCCATCTCCGGGGAGCCGGCAGATACGCAGTATTTT. Encoded protein: CAISGEPADTQYF.